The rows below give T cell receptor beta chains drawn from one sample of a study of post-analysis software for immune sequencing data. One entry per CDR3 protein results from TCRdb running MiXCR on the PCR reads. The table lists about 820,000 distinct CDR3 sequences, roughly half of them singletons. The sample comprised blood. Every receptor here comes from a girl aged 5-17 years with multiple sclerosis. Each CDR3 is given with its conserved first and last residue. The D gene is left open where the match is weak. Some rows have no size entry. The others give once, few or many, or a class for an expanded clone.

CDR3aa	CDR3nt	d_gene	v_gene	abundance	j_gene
CASSQGRVQGDYEQYF	TGTGCCAGCAGCCAAGGTCGAGTACAGGGGGACTACGAGCAGTACTTC	TRBD1	TRBV3-1	.	TRBJ2-7
CASSQPGPNEQFF	TGTGCCAGCAGTCAACCGGGGCCCAATGAGCAGTTCTTC	.	TRBV12-3/TRBV12-4	.	TRBJ2-1
CSARDLLGAGQETQYF	TGCAGTGCTAGAGATCTATTGGGGGCAGGCCAAGAGACCCAGTACTTC	.	TRBV20-1	.	TRBJ2-5
CASSVVLGFYGYTF	TGTGCCAGCAGTGTAGTCCTAGGGTTCTATGGCTACACCTTC	.	TRBV12-3/TRBV12-4	.	TRBJ1-2
CASSLPQGSYNEQFF	TGCGCCAGCAGCTTACCGCAGGGCTCCTACAATGAGCAGTTCTTC	.	TRBV5-1	.	TRBJ2-1
CASSYRTSGRGSGEQYF	TGTGCCAGCAGCTACAGGACTAGCGGGAGGGGTTCGGGCGAGCAGTACTTC	TRBD2	TRBV7-2	.	TRBJ2-7
CASSQWTASDEQYF	TGCGCCAGCAGCCAGTGGACTGCTTCCGACGAGCAGTACTTC	.	TRBV4-1	many	TRBJ2-7
CTSSLPGLALAKNIQYF	TGTACCAGCAGCTTGCCGGGACTAGCGCTAGCCAAAAACATTCAGTACTTC	TRBD2	TRBV5-8	.	TRBJ2-4
CATSRDRGSYEQYF	TGTGCCACCTCAAGGGACAGGGGTTCCTACGAGCAGTACTTC	TRBD1	TRBV6-5	many	TRBJ2-7
CASKWSASGPSPYNEQFF	TGTGCCAGCAAATGGTCGGCTAGCGGGCCCAGCCCCTACAATGAGCAGTTCTTC	TRBD2	TRBV2	.	TRBJ2-1
CASSPRWASGGLQGQETQYF	TGTGCCAGCAGCCCGAGGTGGGCTAGCGGTGGACTCCAAGGGCAAGAGACCCAGTACTTC	TRBD2	TRBV11-2	.	TRBJ2-5
CASSHTGIETQYF	TGTGCCAGCAGCCATACTGGGATAGAGACCCAGTACTTC	.	TRBV12-3/TRBV12-4	.	TRBJ2-5
CASSTILAGGFSSYNEQFF	TGTGCCAGCAGTACCATACTAGCGGGGGGCTTCAGCTCCTACAATGAGCAGTTCTTC	TRBD2	TRBV27	few	TRBJ2-1
CSARGMTGSGSYNEQFF	TGCAGTGCTAGAGGTATGACAGGAAGTGGATCCTACAATGAGCAGTTCTTC	.	TRBV20-1	.	TRBJ2-1
CASSSTGTGEQYF	TGCGCCAGCAGCTCTACAGGGACGGGGGAGCAGTACTTC	.	TRBV5-1	.	TRBJ2-7
CATSDSRAQETQYF	TGTGCCACCAGTGATTCGAGGGCACAAGAGACCCAGTACTTC	.	TRBV24-1	.	TRBJ2-5
CASSPTDYEQYF	TGTGCCAGCAGCCCCACCGACTACGAGCAGTACTTC	.	TRBV7-2	many	TRBJ2-7
CAIRDLSQEQGPGPNYGYTF	TGTGCCATCAGGGACCTATCACAGGAACAGGGGCCGGGGCCTAACTATGGCTACACCTTC	TRBD1	TRBV10-3	few	TRBJ1-2
CASSHVQGSYEQYF	TGCGCCAGCAGCCATGTGCAGGGCTCCTACGAGCAGTACTTC	.	TRBV4-1	.	TRBJ2-7
CASSYGRLAGGVGELFF	TGTGCCAGCAGCTACGGGCGACTAGCGGGAGGCGTCGGGGAGCTGTTTTTT	TRBD2	TRBV7-3	.	TRBJ2-2
CASSPRTGIPPDTQYF	TGCGCCAGCAGCCCGCGGACAGGGATCCCCCCAGATACGCAGTATTTT	TRBD1	TRBV5-1	.	TRBJ2-3
CASSPRAKTSGFSNEQFF	TGTGCCAGCAGCCCCCGAGCGAAGACTAGCGGCTTTTCCAATGAGCAGTTCTTC	TRBD2	TRBV7-9	.	TRBJ2-1
CSALLSVHHTSSTDTQYF	TGCAGCGCATTGCTTAGCGTCCACCATACCTCTAGCACAGATACGCAGTATTTT	.	TRBV29-1	.	TRBJ2-3
CSARILAGTGEQFF	TGCAGTGCTAGAATACTAGCGGGAACCGGTGAGCAGTTCTTC	TRBD2	TRBV20-1	.	TRBJ2-1
CANAPPAGGSYNEQFF	TGTGCCAACGCACCACCGGCGGGAGGGTCCTACAATGAGCAGTTCTTC	TRBD2	TRBV7-2	.	TRBJ2-1
CSARAGGLILRGYTF	TGCAGTGCTAGAGCGGGGGGTTTGATTTTAAGGGGCTACACCTTC	.	TRBV20-1	few	TRBJ1-2
CSAEVLRETQYF	TGCAGTGCAGAAGTACTGAGGGAGACCCAGTACTTC	.	TRBV20-1	few	TRBJ2-5
CASRPGLAGAVEQFF	TGTGCCAGCAGGCCGGGACTAGCGGGAGCGGTTGAGCAGTTCTTC	TRBD2	TRBV12-3/TRBV12-4	.	TRBJ2-1
CASSYLADSYEQYF	TGTGCCAGCAGTTACTTAGCGGACTCCTACGAGCAGTACTTC	.	TRBV6-2/TRBV6-3	.	TRBJ2-7
CASSGMDTQYF	TGTGCCAGCAGCGGGATGGATACGCAGTATTTT	.	TRBV11-2	.	TRBJ2-3
CASSFVSGVRTQYF	TGTGCCAGCAGCTTTGTTAGCGGGGTCCGTACGCAGTATTTT	TRBD2	TRBV5-6	few	TRBJ2-3
CASSRPGTYGYLEQYF	TGTGCCAGCAGTCGACCGGGGACATACGGGTATTTGGAGCAGTACTTC	.	TRBV6-5	.	TRBJ2-5
CASSLDMGDGTEAFF	TGCGCCAGCAGCTTAGATATGGGGGACGGCACTGAAGCTTTCTTT	.	TRBV5-1	few	TRBJ1-1
CASSSPGVTNRGTEAFF	TGTGCCAGCAGCTCGCCGGGGGTGACTAATCGAGGCACTGAAGCTTTCTTT	.	TRBV6-2/TRBV6-3	few	TRBJ1-1
CATREGAHTYGYTF	TGTGCCACCAGGGAGGGGGCCCACACTTATGGCTACACCTTC	TRBD1	TRBV6-6	.	TRBJ1-2
CASSPGTRGREQYF	TGTGCCAGCAGCCCCGGGACTAGGGGGAGGGAGCAGTACTTC	TRBD2	TRBV12-3/TRBV12-4	.	TRBJ2-7
CASNLGTGGYEQYF	TGTGCCAGCAACTTAGGCACAGGGGGGTACGAGCAGTACTTC	TRBD1	TRBV7-2	once	TRBJ2-7
CASSPRDRWNYGYTF	TGTGCCAGCAGTCCCCGGGACCGCTGGAACTATGGCTACACCTTC	.	TRBV12-3/TRBV12-4	few	TRBJ1-2
CASSSSGSKQFF	TGTGCCAGCAGTTCTAGCGGGAGTAAGCAGTTCTTC	TRBD2	TRBV28	.	TRBJ2-1
CASSLAFYNEQFF	TGTGCCAGCAGCTTAGCATTTTACAATGAGCAGTTCTTC	.	TRBV7-9	few	TRBJ2-1
CASSVKQGVAYEQYF	TGTGCCAGCAGCGTAAAACAGGGGGTTGCTTACGAGCAGTACTTC	TRBD1	TRBV7-2	.	TRBJ2-7
CAVVLRGYTF	TGTGCCGTTGTCCTGAGGGGCTACACCTTC	.	TRBV10-3	.	TRBJ1-2
CASSLNTEHYGYTF	TGCGCCAGCAGCTTAAATACAGAGCACTATGGCTACACCTTC	.	TRBV5-1	.	TRBJ1-2
CASSTRTGEAFF	TGTGCCAGCAGCACTCGGACAGGTGAAGCTTTCTTT	TRBD1	TRBV7-9	.	TRBJ1-1
CASSSPGLAGSTDTQYF	TGTGCCAGCAGTTCGCCTGGACTAGCGGGAAGCACAGATACGCAGTATTTT	TRBD2	TRBV27	once	TRBJ2-3
CASSLRDPTDTQYF	TGTGCCAGCAGCCTCCGGGACCCTACAGATACGCAGTATTTT	.	TRBV7-2	few	TRBJ2-3
CAISDPGQGNTGELFF	TGTGCCATCAGTGACCCGGGACAGGGGAACACCGGGGAGCTGTTTTTT	TRBD1	TRBV10-3	few	TRBJ2-2
CASSWGIQPIFTDTQYF	TGTGCCAGCAGCTGGGGGATACAACCGATATTCACAGATACGCAGTATTTT	.	TRBV5-6	.	TRBJ2-3
CASSAPRQIQETQYF	TGTGCCAGCAGCGCACCCAGGCAGATCCAAGAGACCCAGTACTTC	.	TRBV2	once	TRBJ2-5
CASTGVDVAGAGYNEQFF	TGTGCCAGCACGGGGGTCGACGTGGCGGGAGCAGGATACAATGAGCAGTTCTTC	TRBD2	TRBV25-1	.	TRBJ2-1
CSAAGTGFSYEQYF	TGCAGTGCCGCCGGGACAGGGTTCTCCTACGAGCAGTACTTC	TRBD1	TRBV20-1	.	TRBJ2-7
CASKSLGETQYF	TGTGCCAGCAAGTCACTAGGGGAGACCCAGTACTTC	.	TRBV2	.	TRBJ2-5
CASRSWGAGASYEQYF	TGTGCCAGCAGATCCTGGGGGGCGGGAGCCTCCTACGAGCAGTACTTC	.	TRBV7-9	.	TRBJ2-7
CSVVRPGGGAQYF	TGCAGCGTTGTTAGACCCGGCGGGGGCGCGCAGTATTTT	.	TRBV29-1	.	TRBJ2-3